This TCR beta chain derives from a study of cytomegalovirus exposure and HLA in healthy donors. Per the germline V gene, CDR1 is SGHRS and CDR2 is YFSETQ. The CDR3 extends over 14 amino acids. Trimming removed 5 bases at V and 4 bases at J, with 15 bases between. This clone was seen a few times. Amplification used 60 Vbeta primers and 13 Jbeta primers. Clones were read by immunoSEQ multiplex PCR, and TCRdb kept only the in-frame ones, dropping some. Of fewer than 120,000 clones in the sample, around 80% were seen once. The sequencing sample was made of PBMCs. The TCR sequence derives from a woman aged 60-70 years in good health and CMV-seropositive. The gene calls are TRBV5-1 and TRBJ1-1; D call uncertain. This chain's CDR3 is CASRYQSIGTEAFF. The DNA for the CDR3 is TGCGCCAGCAGGTATCAGTCAATTGGCACTGAAGCTTTCTTT.